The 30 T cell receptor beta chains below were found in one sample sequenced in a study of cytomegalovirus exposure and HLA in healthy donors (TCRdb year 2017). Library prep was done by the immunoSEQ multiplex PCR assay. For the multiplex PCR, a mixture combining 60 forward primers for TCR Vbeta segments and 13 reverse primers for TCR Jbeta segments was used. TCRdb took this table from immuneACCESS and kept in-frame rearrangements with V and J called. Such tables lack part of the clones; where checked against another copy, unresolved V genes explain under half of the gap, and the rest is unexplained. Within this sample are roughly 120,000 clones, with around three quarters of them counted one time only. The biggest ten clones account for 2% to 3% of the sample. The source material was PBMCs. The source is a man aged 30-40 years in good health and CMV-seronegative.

The CDR3 region has the DNA TGTGCCAGCAGCTTAGGACTAGCGGGAGCAGGGACCCAGTACTTC. This translates into CASSLGLAGAGTQYF. V is TRBV7-2 and J is TRBJ2-5, with 12 bases lining up with TRBD2. The length of the CDR3 is 15 residues. J was trimmed by 7 bases and V by 1 base; bases with no gene match: 4. Germline CDR1 is SGHTA and CDR2 is FQGNSA.

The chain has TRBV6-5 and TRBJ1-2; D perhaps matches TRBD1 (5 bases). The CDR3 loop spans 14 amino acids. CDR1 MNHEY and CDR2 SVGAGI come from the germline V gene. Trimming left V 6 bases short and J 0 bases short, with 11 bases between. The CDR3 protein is CASSSLGPNYGYTF. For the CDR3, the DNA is TGTGCCAGCAGCTCCTTGGGGCCTAACTATGGCTACACCTTC.

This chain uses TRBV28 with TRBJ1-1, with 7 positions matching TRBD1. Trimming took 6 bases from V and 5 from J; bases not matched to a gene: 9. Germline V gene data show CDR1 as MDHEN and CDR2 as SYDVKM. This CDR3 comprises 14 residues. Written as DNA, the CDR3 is TGTGCCAGCAGAGGGGGCTCGGGGTCGACTGAAGCTTTCTTT. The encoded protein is CASRGGSGSTEAFF.

The CDR3 spells CASIQAGTGLSNEQFF. For the CDR3, the DNA is TGTGCCAGCATTCAAGCCGGGACAGGGCTATCGAATGAGCAGTTCTTC. The J gene is TRBJ2-1, the V gene TRBV27; 9 nucleotides match TRBD1. The J segment lost 7 bases and the V segment lost 7 bases, leaving 14 bases of the junction unmatched. The CDR3 is 16 residues long. The germline CDR1 and CDR2 sequences are MNHEY and SMNVEV (reference sequence).

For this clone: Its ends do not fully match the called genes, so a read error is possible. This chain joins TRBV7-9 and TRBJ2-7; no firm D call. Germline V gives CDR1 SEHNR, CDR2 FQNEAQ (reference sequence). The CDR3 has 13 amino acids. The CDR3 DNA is TGTTCCAGCAGCTTGGTGAACCCTACGGAGCAGTACTTC. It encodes CSSSLVNPTEQYF.

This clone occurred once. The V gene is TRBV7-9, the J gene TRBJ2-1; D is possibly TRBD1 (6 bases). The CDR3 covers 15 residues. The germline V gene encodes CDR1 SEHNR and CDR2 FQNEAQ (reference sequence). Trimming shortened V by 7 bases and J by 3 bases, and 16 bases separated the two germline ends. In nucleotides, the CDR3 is TGTGCCAGCACCTCATCCCGGACAGTCTACAATGAGCAGTTCTTC. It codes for CASTSSRTVYNEQFF.

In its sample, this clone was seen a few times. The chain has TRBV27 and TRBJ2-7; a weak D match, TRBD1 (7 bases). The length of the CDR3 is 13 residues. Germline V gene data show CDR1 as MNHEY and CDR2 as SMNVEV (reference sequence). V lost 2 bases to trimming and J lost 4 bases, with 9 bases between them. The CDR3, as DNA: TGTGCCAGCAGTTTAGCAGGGGGGTACGAGCAGTACTTC. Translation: CASSLAGGYEQYF.

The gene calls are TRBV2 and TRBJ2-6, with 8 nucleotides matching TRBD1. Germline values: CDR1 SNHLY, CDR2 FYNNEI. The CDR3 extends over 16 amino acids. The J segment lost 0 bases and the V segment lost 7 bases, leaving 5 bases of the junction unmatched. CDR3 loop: CASTRTGHSGANVLTF. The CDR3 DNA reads TGTGCCAGCACTCGGACAGGGCACTCTGGGGCCAACGTCCTGACTTTC.

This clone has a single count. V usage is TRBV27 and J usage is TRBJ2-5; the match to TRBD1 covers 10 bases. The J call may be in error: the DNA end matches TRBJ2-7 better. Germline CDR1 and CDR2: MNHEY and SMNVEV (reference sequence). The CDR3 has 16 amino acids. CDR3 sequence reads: CASRTSGGQGRGEQYF. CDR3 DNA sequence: TGTGCCAGCAGGACCTCAGGGGGACAGGGGAGGGGCGAGCAGTACTTC.

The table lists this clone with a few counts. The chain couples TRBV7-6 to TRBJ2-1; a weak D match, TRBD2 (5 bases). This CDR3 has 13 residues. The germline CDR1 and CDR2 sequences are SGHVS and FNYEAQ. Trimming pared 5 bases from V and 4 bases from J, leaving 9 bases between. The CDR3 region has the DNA TGTGCCAGCAGCCCCCGGGAATACAATGAGCAGTTCTTC. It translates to CASSPREYNEQFF.

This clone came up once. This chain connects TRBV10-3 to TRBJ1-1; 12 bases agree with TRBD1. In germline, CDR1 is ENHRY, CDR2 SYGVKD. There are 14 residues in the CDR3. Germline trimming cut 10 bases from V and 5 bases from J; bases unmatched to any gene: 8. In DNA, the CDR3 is TGTGCCACCACCGGGACAGGGGGCGATACTGAAGCTTTCTTT. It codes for CATTGTGGDTEAFF.

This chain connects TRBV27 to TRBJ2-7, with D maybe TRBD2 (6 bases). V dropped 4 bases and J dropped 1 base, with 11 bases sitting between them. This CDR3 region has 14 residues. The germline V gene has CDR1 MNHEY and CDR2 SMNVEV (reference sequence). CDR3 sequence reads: CASSSRRGSYEQYF. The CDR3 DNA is TGTGCCAGCAGTTCTCGGCGGGGATCCTACGAGCAGTACTTC.

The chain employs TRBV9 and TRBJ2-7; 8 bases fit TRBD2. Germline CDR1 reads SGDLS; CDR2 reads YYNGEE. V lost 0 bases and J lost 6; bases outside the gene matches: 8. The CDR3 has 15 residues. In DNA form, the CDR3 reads TGTGCCAGCAGCGTAGGGGCGGGAGGACGGGGCGAGCAGTACTTC. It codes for CASSVGAGGRGEQYF.

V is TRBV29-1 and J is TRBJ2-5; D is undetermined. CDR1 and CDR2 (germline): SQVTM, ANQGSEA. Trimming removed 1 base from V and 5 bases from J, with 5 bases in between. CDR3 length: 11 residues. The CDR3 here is CSVEVLETQYF. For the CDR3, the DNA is TGCAGCGTTGAAGTCCTCGAGACCCAGTACTTC. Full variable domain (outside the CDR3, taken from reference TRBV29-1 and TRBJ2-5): SAVISQKPSRDICQRGTSLTIQCQVDSQVTMMFWYRQQPGQSLTLIATANQGSEATYESGFVIDKFPISRPNLTFSTLTVSNMSPEDSSIYLCSVEVLETQYFGPGTRLLVL.

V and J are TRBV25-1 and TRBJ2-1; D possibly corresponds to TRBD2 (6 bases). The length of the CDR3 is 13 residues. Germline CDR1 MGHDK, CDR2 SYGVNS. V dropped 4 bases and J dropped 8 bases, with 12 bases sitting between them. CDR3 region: CASSGTSIHEQFF. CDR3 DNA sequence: TGTGCCAGCAGTGGCACTAGCATTCATGAGCAGTTCTTC.

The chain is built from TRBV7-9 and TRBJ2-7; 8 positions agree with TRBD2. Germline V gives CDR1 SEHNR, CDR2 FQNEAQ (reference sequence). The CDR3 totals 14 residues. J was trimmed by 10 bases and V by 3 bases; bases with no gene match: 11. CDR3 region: CASSFAPTSEEQYF. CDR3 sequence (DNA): TGTGCCAGCAGCTTTGCACCGACTAGCGAGGAACAGTACTTC.

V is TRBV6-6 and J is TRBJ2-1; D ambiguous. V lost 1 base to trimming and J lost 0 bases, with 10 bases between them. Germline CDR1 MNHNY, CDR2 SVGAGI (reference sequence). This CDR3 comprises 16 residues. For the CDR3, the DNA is TGTGCCAGCAGTTACTTCAAGTCTAGCTCCTACAATGAGCAGTTCTTC. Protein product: CASSYFKSSSYNEQFF.

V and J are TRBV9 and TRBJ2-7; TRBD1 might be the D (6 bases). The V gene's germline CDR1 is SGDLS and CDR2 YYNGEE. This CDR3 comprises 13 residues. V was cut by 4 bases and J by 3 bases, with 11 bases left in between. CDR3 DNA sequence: TGTGCCAGCAGCCCGAGAGGGGGCTACGAGCAGTACTTC. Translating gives CASSPRGGYEQYF.

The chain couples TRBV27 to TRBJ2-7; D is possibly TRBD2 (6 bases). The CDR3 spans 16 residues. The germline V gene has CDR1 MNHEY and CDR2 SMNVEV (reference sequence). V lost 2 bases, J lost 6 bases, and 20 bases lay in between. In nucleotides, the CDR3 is TGTGCCAGCAGTTTAGAAGGGGTCGACAAGGAGGGCGAGCAGTACTTC. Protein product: CASSLEGVDKEGEQYF.

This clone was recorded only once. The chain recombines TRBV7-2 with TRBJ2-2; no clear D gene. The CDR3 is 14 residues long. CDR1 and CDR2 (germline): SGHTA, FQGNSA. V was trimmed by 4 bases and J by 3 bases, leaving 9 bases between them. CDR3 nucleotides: TGTGCCAGCAGCTCCACTACCTACACCGGGGAGCTGTTTTTT. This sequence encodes CASSSTTYTGELFF.

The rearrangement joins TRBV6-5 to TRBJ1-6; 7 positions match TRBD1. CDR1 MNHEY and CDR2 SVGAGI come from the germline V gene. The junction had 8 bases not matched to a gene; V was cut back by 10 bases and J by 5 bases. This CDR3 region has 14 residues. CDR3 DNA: TGTGCCACCCTGAAGGGGGCGAATAATTCACCCCTCCACTTT. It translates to CATLKGANNSPLHF.

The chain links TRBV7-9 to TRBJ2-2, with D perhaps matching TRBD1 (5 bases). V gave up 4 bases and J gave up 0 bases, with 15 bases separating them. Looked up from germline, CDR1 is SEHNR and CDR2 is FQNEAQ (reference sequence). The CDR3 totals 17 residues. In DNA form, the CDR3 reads TGTGCCAGCAGCTCACCACCCGGACACACGAACACCGGGGAGCTGTTTTTT. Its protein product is CASSSPPGHTNTGELFF.

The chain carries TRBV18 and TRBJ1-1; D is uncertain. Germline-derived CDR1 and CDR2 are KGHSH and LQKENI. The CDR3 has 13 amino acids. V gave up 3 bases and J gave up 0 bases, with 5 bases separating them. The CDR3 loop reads CASSPSVNTEAFF. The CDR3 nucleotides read TGTGCCAGCTCACCGTCTGTGAACACTGAAGCTTTCTTT.

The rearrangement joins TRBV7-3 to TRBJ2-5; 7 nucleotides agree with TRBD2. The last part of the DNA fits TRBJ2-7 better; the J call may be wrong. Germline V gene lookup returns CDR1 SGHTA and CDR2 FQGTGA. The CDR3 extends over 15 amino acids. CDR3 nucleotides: TGTGCCAGCAGCTTATGGAGCGGGAAGGCCTACGAGCAGTACTTC. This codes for CASSLWSGKAYEQYF.

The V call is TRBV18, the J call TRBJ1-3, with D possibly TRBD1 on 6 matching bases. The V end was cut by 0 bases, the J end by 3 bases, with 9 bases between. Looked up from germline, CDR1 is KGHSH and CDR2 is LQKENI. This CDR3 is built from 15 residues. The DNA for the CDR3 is TGTGCCAGCTCACCACCGATAGGGGGTGGAAACACCATATATTTT. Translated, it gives CASSPPIGGGNTIYF.

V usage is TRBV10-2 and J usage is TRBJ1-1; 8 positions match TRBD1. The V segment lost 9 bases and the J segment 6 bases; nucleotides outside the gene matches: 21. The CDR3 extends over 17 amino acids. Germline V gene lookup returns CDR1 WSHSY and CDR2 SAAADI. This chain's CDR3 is CASGRLISGQVYPEAFF. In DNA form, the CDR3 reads TGCGCCAGTGGGCGGTTAATTTCGGGACAGGTTTATCCTGAAGCTTTCTTT.

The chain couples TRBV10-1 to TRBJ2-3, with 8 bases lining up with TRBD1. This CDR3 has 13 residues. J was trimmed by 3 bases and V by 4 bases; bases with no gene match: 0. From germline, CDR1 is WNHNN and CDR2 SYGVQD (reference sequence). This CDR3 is CASSGQGTDTQYF. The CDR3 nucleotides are TGCGCCAGCAGTGGACAGGGGACAGATACGCAGTATTTT.

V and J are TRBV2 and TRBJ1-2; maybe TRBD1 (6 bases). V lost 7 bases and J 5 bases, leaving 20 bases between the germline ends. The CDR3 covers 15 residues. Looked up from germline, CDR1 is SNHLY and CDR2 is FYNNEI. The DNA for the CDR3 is TGTGCCAGCAAAATCAGGCCGGGACACTCGTATGGCTACACCTTC. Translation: CASKIRPGHSYGYTF.

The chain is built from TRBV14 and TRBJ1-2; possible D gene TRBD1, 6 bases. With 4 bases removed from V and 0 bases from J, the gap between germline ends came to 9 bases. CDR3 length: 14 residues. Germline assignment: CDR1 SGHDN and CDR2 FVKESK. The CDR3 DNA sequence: TGTGCCAGCAGCCCGACAGGAGCTAACTATGGCTACACCTTC. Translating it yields CASSPTGANYGYTF.

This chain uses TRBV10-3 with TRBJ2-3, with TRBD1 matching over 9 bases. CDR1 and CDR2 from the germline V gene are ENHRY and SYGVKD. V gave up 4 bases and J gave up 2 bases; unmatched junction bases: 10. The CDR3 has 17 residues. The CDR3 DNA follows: TGTGCCATCAGTGCCGGAGTGGGACAGGGCACCACAGATACGCAGTATTTT. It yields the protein CAISAGVGQGTTDTQYF.